A single sample gave rise to the 2 T cell receptor beta chains below, sequenced in a study of blood T cell repertoires in COVID-19. Repertoires were generated with immunoSEQ multiplex PCR, while TCRdb's copy carries only in-frame clones and drops some. Of 350,000 to 450,000 clones in the sample, 80% to 90% were seen once. Sequencing was performed on peripheral blood. These TCRs come from a woman aged 55-70 years with COVID-19, enrolled during active disease.

This chain uses TRBV9 with TRBJ1-2, with TRBD1 identical over 7 bases. Germline CDR1 and CDR2: SGDLS and YYNGEE. With 0 bases clipped from V and 4 bases from J, the junction kept 6 bases outside the gene matches. This CDR3 has 15 amino acids. As DNA, the CDR3 is TGTGCCAGCAGCGTAGCTGACAGGGAAGCCTATGGCTACACCTTC. It yields the protein CASSVADREAYGYTF.

A few counts support this clone. Other DNA sequences from this sample encode an identical CDR3 as well. The chain joins TRBV9 to TRBJ1-2, with no clear D. The CDR3 spans 12 residues. The V gene lost 3 bases and the J gene lost 3 bases, with 6 bases spanning the gap. Germline V lookup: CDR1 SGDLS, CDR2 YYNGEE. The CDR3 here is CASSGTDYGYTF. CDR3 nucleotides: TGTGCCAGCAGCGGAACGGACTATGGCTACACCTTC.